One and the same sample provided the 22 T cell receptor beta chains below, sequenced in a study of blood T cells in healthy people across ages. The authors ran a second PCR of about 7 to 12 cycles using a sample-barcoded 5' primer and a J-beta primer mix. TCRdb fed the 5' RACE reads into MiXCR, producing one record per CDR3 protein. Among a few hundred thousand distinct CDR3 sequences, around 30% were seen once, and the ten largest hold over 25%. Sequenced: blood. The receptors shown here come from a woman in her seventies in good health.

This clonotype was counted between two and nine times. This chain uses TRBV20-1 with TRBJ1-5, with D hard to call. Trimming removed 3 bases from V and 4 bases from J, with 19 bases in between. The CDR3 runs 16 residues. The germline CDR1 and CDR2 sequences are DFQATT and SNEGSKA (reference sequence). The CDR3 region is CSASSVIWELNQPQHF. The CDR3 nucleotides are TGCAGTGCTAGCAGTGTAATATGGGAGCTAAATCAGCCCCAGCATTTT.

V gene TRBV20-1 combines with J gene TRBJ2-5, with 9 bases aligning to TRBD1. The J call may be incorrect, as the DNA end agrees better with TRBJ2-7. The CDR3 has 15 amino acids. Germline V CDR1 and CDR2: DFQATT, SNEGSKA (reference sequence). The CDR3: CSARDHRGRIYEQYF. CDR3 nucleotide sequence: TGCAGTGCTAGAGACCACAGGGGGCGAATCTACGAGCAGTACTTC.

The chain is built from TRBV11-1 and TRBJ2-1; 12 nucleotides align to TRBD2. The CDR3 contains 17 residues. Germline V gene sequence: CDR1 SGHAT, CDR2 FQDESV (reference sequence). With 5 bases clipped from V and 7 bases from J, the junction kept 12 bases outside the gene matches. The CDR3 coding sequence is TGTGCCAGCAGCGACCTGACCGGACTAGCGGGACTGAATGAGCAGTTCTTC. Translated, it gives CASSDLTGLAGLNEQFF.

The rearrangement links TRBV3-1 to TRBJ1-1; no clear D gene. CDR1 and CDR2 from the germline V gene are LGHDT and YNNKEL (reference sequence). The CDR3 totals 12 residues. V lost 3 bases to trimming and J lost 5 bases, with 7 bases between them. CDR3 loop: CASSQGPTEAFF. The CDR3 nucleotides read TGTGCCAGCAGCCAGGGTCCGACTGAAGCTTTCTTT.

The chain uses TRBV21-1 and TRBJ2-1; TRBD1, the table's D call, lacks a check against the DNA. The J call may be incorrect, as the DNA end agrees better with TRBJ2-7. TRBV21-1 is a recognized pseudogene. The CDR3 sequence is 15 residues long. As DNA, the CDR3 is TGTGCCAGCAACCGGCGTCCCCTAAGCTCCTACGAGCAGTACTTC. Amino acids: CASNRRPLSSYEQYF.

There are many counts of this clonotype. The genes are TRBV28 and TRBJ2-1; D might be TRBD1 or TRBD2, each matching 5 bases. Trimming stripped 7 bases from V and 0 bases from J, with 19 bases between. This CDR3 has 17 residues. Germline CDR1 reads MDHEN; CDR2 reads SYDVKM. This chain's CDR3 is CASTSSGTVDSYNEQFF. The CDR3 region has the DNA TGTGCCAGCACCTCCTCCGGGACGGTTGACTCCTACAATGAGCAGTTCTTC.

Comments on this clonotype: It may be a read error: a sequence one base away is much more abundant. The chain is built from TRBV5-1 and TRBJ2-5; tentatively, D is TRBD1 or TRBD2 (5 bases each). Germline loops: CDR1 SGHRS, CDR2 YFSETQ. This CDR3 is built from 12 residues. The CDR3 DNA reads TGCGCCAGCAGCAGGGACCAAGAGACCAAGTACTTC. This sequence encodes CASSRDQETKYF. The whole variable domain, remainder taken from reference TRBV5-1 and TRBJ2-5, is KAGVTQTPRYLIKTRGQQVTLSCSPISGHRSVSWYQQTPGQGLQFLFEYFSETQRNKGNFPGRFSGRQFSNSRSEMNVSTLELGDSALYLCASSRDQETKYFGPGTRLLVL.

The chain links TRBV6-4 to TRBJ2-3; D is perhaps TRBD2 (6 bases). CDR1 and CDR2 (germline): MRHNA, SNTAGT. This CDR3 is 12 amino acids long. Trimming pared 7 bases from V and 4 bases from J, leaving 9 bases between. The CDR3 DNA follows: TGTGCCAGCAAGGGAGGTGCAGATACGCAGTATTTT. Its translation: CASKGGADTQYF.

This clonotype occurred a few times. The CDR3 spells CASSPHFGQGVTGANVLTF. CDR3 nucleotides: TGTGCCAGCAGTCCCCATTTTGGACAGGGGGTCACTGGGGCCAACGTCCTGACTTTC. V is TRBV28 and J is TRBJ2-6, with 10 bases identical to TRBD1. Trimming removed 5 bases from V and 2 bases from J; junction bases left unmatched: 12. CDR3 length: 19 amino acids. Germline loops: CDR1 MDHEN, CDR2 SYDVKM. Full variable domain (outside the CDR3, taken from reference TRBV28 and TRBJ2-6): DVKVTQSSRYLVKRTGEKVFLECVQDMDHENMFWYRQDPGLGLRLIYFSYDVKMKEKGDIPEGYSVSREKKERFSLILESASTNQTSMYLCASSPHFGQGVTGANVLTFGAGSRLTVL.

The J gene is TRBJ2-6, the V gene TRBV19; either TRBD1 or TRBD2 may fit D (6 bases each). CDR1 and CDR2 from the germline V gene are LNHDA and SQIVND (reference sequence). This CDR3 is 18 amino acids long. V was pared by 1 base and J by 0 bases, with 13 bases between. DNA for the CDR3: TGTGCCAGTAGTATAGGGGGGGCGACCCCCTCTGGGGCCAACGTCCTGACTTTC. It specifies CASSIGGATPSGANVLTF.

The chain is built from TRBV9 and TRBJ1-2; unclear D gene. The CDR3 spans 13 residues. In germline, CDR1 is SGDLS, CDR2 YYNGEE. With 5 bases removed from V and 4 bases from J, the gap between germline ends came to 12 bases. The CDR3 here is CASRTTDSYGYTF. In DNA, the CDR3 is TGTGCCAGCAGAACAACAGATAGCTATGGCTACACCTTC.

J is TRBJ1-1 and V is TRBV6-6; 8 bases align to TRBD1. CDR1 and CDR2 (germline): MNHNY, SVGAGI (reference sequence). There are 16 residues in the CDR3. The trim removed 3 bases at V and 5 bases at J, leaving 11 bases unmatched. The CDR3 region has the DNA TGTGCCAGCAGTTATAAGAAGCAACAGGGGGTAACTGAAGCTTTCTTT. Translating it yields CASSYKKQQGVTEAFF.

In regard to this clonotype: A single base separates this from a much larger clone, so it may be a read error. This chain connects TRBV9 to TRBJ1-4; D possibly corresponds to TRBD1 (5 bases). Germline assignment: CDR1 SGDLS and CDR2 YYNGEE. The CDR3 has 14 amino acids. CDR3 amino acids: CVSSVSGSAEKLFF. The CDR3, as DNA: TGTGTCAGCAGCGTATCAGGGTCAGCGGAAAAACTGTTTTTT.

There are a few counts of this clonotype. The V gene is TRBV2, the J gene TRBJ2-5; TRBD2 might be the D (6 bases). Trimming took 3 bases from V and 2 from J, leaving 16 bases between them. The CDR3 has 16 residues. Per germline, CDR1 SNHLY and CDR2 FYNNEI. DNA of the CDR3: TGTGCCAGCAGTGATGGCGGGATCCCGTGGCAAGAGACCCAGTACTTC. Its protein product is CASSDGGIPWQETQYF.

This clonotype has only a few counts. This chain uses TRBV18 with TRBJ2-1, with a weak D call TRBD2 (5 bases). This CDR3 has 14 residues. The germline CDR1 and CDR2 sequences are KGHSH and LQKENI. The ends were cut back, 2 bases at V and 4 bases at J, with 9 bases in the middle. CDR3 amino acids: CASSPSGVYNEQFF. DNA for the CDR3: TGTGCCAGCTCACCATCCGGGGTGTACAATGAGCAGTTCTTC.

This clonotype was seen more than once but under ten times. Here the CDR3 DNA reads TGTGCCAGCAGCTTAGTGGGGGGGGACTCGATCCAAGAGACCCAGTACTTC. Translation: CASSLVGGDSIQETQYF. This sequence joins TRBV7-6 and TRBJ2-5, with 7 bases that match TRBD2. Germline V gene sequence: CDR1 SGHVS, CDR2 FNYEAQ. V was pared by 1 base and J by 1 base, with 9 bases of the junction left unmatched. This CDR3 is built from 17 residues.

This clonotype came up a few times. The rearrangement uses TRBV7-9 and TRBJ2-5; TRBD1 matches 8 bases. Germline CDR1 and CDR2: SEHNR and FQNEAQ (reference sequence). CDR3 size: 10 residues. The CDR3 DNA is TGTGTCGGACAGGGAGAGACCCAGTACTTC. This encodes CVGQGETQYF. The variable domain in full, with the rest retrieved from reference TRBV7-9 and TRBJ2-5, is DTGVSQNPRHKITKRGQNVTFRCDPISEHNRLYWYRQTLGQGPEFLTYFQNEAQLEKSRLLSDRFSAERPKGSFSTLEIQRTEQGDSAMYLCVGQGETQYFGPGTRLLVL.

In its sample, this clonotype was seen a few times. CDR3 sequence: CASSHRTGNYGYTF. The CDR3 DNA reads TGTGCCAGCAGTCATCGGACGGGGAACTATGGCTACACCTTC. The genes are TRBV2 and TRBJ1-2; unclear D gene. CDR3 length equals 14 residues. The germline V gene encodes CDR1 SNHLY and CDR2 FYNNEI. V gave up 5 bases and J gave up 2 bases, with 12 bases separating them. Using reference TRBV2 and TRBJ1-2 for the parts outside the CDR3, the full variable domain is EPEVTQTPSHQVTQMGQEVILRCVPISNHLYFYWYRQILGQKVEFLVSFYNNEISEKSEIFDDQFSVERPDGSNFTLKIRSTKLEDSAMYFCASSHRTGNYGYTFGSGTRLTVV.

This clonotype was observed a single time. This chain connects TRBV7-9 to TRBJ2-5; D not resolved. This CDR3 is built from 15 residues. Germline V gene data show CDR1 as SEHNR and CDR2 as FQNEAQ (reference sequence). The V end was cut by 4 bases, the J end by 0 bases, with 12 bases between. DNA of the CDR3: TGTGCCAGCAGCTCCCATCGTCGGGACCAAGAGACCCAGTACTTC. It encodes CASSSHRRDQETQYF.

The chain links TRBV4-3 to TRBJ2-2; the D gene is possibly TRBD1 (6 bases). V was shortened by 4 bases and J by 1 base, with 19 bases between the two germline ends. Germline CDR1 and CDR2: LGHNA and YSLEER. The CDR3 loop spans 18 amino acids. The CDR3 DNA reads TGCGCCAGCAGCCGCCAAACAGGGACCTTAATGAACACCGGGGAGCTGTTTTTT. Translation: CASSRQTGTLMNTGELFF.

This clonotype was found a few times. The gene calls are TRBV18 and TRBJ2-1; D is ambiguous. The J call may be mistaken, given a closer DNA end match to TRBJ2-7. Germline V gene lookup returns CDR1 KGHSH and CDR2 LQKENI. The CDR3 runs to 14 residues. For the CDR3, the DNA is TGTGCCAGCTCACCACGGAACGGTCAGTACGAGCAGTACTTC. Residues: CASSPRNGQYEQYF.

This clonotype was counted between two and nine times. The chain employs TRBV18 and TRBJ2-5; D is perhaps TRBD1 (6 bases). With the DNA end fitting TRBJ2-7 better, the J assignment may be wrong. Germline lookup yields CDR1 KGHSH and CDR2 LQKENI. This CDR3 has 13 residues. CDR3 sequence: CASSSGTNYEQYF. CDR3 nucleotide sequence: TGTGCCAGCTCATCCGGGACAAATTACGAGCAGTACTTC.